This TCR beta chain was found in a study of control samples from healthy donors and cancer patients. Using immunoSEQ multiplex PCR, the repertoire was profiled, and TCRdb retains in-frame clones only, with some absent. The sample has fewer than 200,000 clones; 94% are singletons. This clone was seen once. The germline CDR1 and CDR2 sequences are SGHNT and YYREEE (reference sequence). Trimming shortened V by 4 bases and J by 5 bases, and 12 bases separated the two germline ends. The CDR3 runs to 13 residues. The rearrangement links TRBV5-4 to TRBJ1-2; D is unresolved. The TCR sequence derives from a man in his 60s with colorectal cancer. The sample was PBMCs. CDR3 loop: CASSRKAVYGYTF. The CDR3 coding sequence is TGTGCCAGCAGCCGAAAGGCAGTTTATGGCTACACCTTC.